The 32 T cell receptor beta chains in this list originate from one sample, sequenced in a study of STAT3 mutations in large granular lymphocyte leukemia. Their recognized antigens are unknown. TCRdb's copy holds only in-frame clones and misses some; the assay was immunoSEQ multiplex PCR. This table holds roughly 1,700 clones, approximately 63% found once. Broader study findings: In T-cell large granular lymphocyte leukemia, about half of patients showed multiple immunodominant subclonotypes.

Sequencing input: peripheral blood mononuclear cells. The receptors stem from a woman aged 70-85 years with T-cell large granular lymphocyte leukemia. Some clones in this sample may be carry-over from other donors' samples.

The chain links TRBV5-1 to TRBJ2-1; D gene uncertain. Trimming left V 0 bases short and J 8 bases short, with 6 bases between. The CDR3 totals 12 residues. Per germline, CDR1 SGHRS and CDR2 YFSETQ. CDR3 nucleotides: TGCGCCAGCAGCTTGGGGTTCCATGAGCAGTTCTTC. Translated, it gives CASSLGFHEQFF.

This chain connects TRBV6-5 to TRBJ2-1, with D possibly being TRBD1 or TRBD2 (5 bases each). Trimming cost V 0 bases and J 6 bases, with 9 bases left between them. Germline CDR1 and CDR2: MNHEY and SVGAGI. The CDR3 covers 14 residues. The CDR3 region has the DNA TGTGCCAGCAGTTACTCAGGGGCGGGCAATGAGCAGTTCTTC. It yields the protein CASSYSGAGNEQFF.

V gene TRBV12-5 combines with J gene TRBJ2-7; 10 bases fit TRBD2. The CDR3 is 15 residues long. J lost 3 bases, V lost 7 bases, and 9 bases had no gene match. Germline CDR1 reads LGHNT; CDR2 reads FRNRAP. CDR3 bases: TGTGCTAGTGCCCCAATACTAGCGGGGCGCTACGAGCAGTACTTC. Translation gives CASAPILAGRYEQYF.

The chain combines TRBV18 with TRBJ1-5; weak D call: TRBD1 (6 bases). V dropped 5 bases and J dropped 6 bases, with 14 bases sitting between them. This CDR3 comprises 14 residues. Germline loops: CDR1 KGHSH, CDR2 LQKENI. CDR3 DNA sequence: TGTGCCAGCTCAGACCGACAGGAGAGTCAGCCCCAGCATTTT. This gives the protein CASSDRQESQPQHF.

The CDR3 DNA follows: TGCGCCAGCAGCTTGGACGGCGACTATGGCTACACCTTC. Translating gives CASSLDGDYGYTF. The V gene is TRBV5-1, the J gene TRBJ1-2; unclear D gene. The V end lost 0 bases, the J end lost 3 bases, and 6 bases lay between the germline ends. CDR1 SGHRS and CDR2 YFSETQ come from the germline V gene. The CDR3 loop spans 13 amino acids.

The chain is built from TRBV7-9 and TRBJ2-7, with TRBD1 matching 10 bases. The junction had 6 bases not matched to a gene; V was cut back by 0 bases and J by 7 bases. The CDR3 contains 15 residues. The V gene's germline CDR1 is SEHNR and CDR2 FQNEAQ (reference sequence). As DNA, the CDR3 is TGTGCCAGCAGCTTAGCGACGGGACAGGGGCGGGAGCAGTACTTC. It codes for CASSLATGQGREQYF.

The chain employs TRBV5-4 and TRBJ1-5, with 7 bases lining up with TRBD1. J was trimmed by 7 bases and V by 4 bases; bases with no gene match: 8. CDR3 length equals 14 residues. CDR1 and CDR2 from the germline V gene are SGHNT and YYREEE (reference sequence). The CDR3 nucleotides are TGTGCCAGCAGCACCGACAGGGTGGACCAGCCCCAGCATTTT. It specifies CASSTDRVDQPQHF.

The genes are TRBV25-1 and TRBJ1-2; D gene unclear. In germline, CDR1 is MGHDK, CDR2 SYGVNS. The CDR3 consists of 13 residues. V was cut by 4 bases and J by 8 bases, with 14 bases left in between. Here the CDR3 DNA reads TGTGCCAGCAGTGCCCCCGAAATGAGGGGCTACACCTTC. Translating it yields CASSAPEMRGYTF.

This clone was seen a few times. The chain links TRBV5-5 to TRBJ2-7; D is unclear. The germline CDR1 and CDR2 sequences are SGHKS and YYEKEE (reference sequence). This CDR3 has 15 amino acids. Trimming took 4 bases from V and 2 from J, leaving 16 bases between them. The DNA of the CDR3 is TGTGCCAGCAGCGAAGGACCGGGCCCCACCTACGAGCAGTACTTC. It codes for CASSEGPGPTYEQYF.

This clone has just a few counts. The chain employs TRBV7-9 and TRBJ2-1, with unresolved D. This CDR3 is 15 amino acids long. V was pared by 2 bases and J by 0 bases, with 8 bases between. Germline lookup yields CDR1 SEHNR and CDR2 FQNEAQ (reference sequence). CDR3: CASSLSAVSYNEQFF. The CDR3 region has the DNA TGTGCCAGCAGCTTATCGGCGGTCTCCTACAATGAGCAGTTCTTC.

This clone showed up just once. The rearrangement joins TRBV18 to TRBJ2-7; 14 bases line up with TRBD2. J lost 3 bases, V lost 2 bases, and 0 bases had no gene match. The CDR3 is 15 amino acids. Germline V gene sequence: CDR1 KGHSH, CDR2 LQKENI. The CDR3 loop is CASSPGTSGGYEQYF. Here the CDR3 DNA reads TGTGCCAGCTCACCAGGGACTAGCGGGGGCTACGAGCAGTACTTC. The full variable domain, with the rest looked up from reference TRBV18 and TRBJ2-7, is NAGVMQNPRHLVRRRGQEARLRCSPMKGHSHVYWYRQLPEEGLKFMVYLQKENIIDESGMPKERFSAEFPKEGPSILRIQQVVRGDSAAYFCASSPGTSGGYEQYFGPGTRLTVT.

The sample holds a few counts of this clone. V usage is TRBV5-1 and J usage is TRBJ2-7; the match to TRBD2 covers 8 bases. Germline assignment: CDR1 SGHRS and CDR2 YFSETQ. V gave up 3 bases and J gave up 4 bases; unmatched junction bases: 6. The length of the CDR3 is 14 residues. CDR3 bases: TGCGCCAGCAGCTCCGGGACTAGACGTTACGAGCAGTACTTC. Encoded protein: CASSSGTRRYEQYF.

This chain connects TRBV18 to TRBJ2-7; 8 nucleotides align to TRBD1. V lost 3 bases to trimming and J lost 7 bases; unmatched junction nucleotides: 8. The CDR3 has 14 amino acids. The germline V gene encodes CDR1 KGHSH and CDR2 LQKENI. Written as DNA, the CDR3 is TGTGCCAGCTCACCGGGACAGGACCTACGGGAGCAGTACTTC. Translated, it gives CASSPGQDLREQYF.

This chain joins TRBV30 and TRBJ2-7; 10 bases line up with TRBD2. The CDR3 has 15 residues. Unmatched junction bases numbered 13, after V lost 4 bases and J lost 7 bases. Per germline, CDR1 GTSNPN and CDR2 SVGIG (reference sequence). In DNA, the CDR3 is TGTGCCTGGATGGGCCCGGGGAGCGGGAGGGGAGAGCAGTACTTC. This gives the protein CAWMGPGSGRGEQYF.

CDR3 in amino acids: CASSLGQGNGVTEAFF. CDR3 DNA sequence: TGTGCCAGCAGTTTAGGCCAGGGGAACGGGGTCACTGAAGCTTTCTTT. The rearrangement joins TRBV28 to TRBJ1-1; weak D call: TRBD1 (6 bases). V was clipped by 2 bases and J by 4 bases, with 17 bases between them. The germline V gene has CDR1 MDHEN and CDR2 SYDVKM. CDR3 length equals 16 residues.

The chain couples TRBV29-1 to TRBJ1-4, with TRBD1 identical over 10 bases. This CDR3 has 13 residues. CDR1 and CDR2 from the germline V gene are SQVTM and ANQGSEA. V lost 7 bases, J lost 7 bases, and 6 bases stayed unmatched. CDR3 nucleotide sequence: TGCAGCGGGGACCGGGACAGGGGTGAAAAACTGTTTTTT. This codes for CSGDRDRGEKLFF.

The chain joins TRBV7-9 to TRBJ2-7; perhaps TRBD1 as D (6 bases). Trimming took 5 bases from V and 6 from J, leaving 17 bases between them. The germline gives CDR1 SEHNR, CDR2 FQNEAQ (reference sequence). The CDR3 extends over 14 amino acids. Here the CDR3 reads CASSPGAGDREQYF. CDR3 nucleotides: TGTGCCAGCAGCCCAGGAGCAGGGGATCGCGAGCAGTACTTC.

A few counts support this clone. V usage is TRBV18 and J usage is TRBJ1-1; D is ambiguous. CDR1 and CDR2 from the germline V gene are KGHSH and LQKENI. The CDR3 is made up of 14 amino acids. Trimming stripped 1 base from V and 1 base from J, with 7 bases between. CDR3 residues: CASSPRPGNTEAFF. The DNA of the CDR3 is TGTGCCAGCTCACCACGCCCGGGGAACACTGAAGCTTTCTTT.

This clone was counted a single time. The CDR3 nucleotides read TGTGCCAGCAGCCCCCCTGGCGGGGAGGTGAGCGGGGAGCTGTTTTTT. It codes for CASSPPGGEVSGELFF. V gene TRBV5-4 combines with J gene TRBJ2-2; D is possibly TRBD2 (6 bases). The germline CDR1 and CDR2 sequences are SGHNT and YYREEE (reference sequence). V was shortened by 4 bases and J by 7 bases, with 20 bases between the two germline ends. The CDR3 spans 16 residues.

The CDR3, as DNA: TGTGCCTGGAGGTCCAGCTCCTACGAGCAGTACTTC. Residues: CAWRSSSYEQYF. V gene TRBV30 combines with J gene TRBJ2-7; no firm D call. The V end lost 3 bases, the J end lost 0 bases, and 6 bases lay between the germline ends. In germline, CDR1 is GTSNPN, CDR2 SVGIG (reference sequence). This CDR3 has 12 amino acids.

Only a few counts were recorded for this clone. The chain is built from TRBV5-1 and TRBJ1-4; D perhaps matches TRBD1 (5 bases). The CDR3 runs 15 residues. Germline V gene sequence: CDR1 SGHRS, CDR2 YFSETQ. Trimming cost V 4 bases and J 12 bases, with 22 bases left between them. DNA of the CDR3: TGCGCCAGCAGCCCGGACGGCCCCGGGGGTTCGGAACTGTTTTTT. This translates into CASSPDGPGGSELFF.

The chain links TRBV30 to TRBJ1-5, with a weak D call TRBD1 (6 bases). The CDR3 runs 14 residues. The germline V gene has CDR1 GTSNPN and CDR2 SVGIG (reference sequence). V lost 0 bases and J 5 bases, leaving 11 bases between the germline ends. The CDR3 DNA reads TGTGCCTGGAGTGTAGGGACACAAGATCAGCCCCAGCATTTT. Amino acids: CAWSVGTQDQPQHF.

This chain uses TRBV5-1 with TRBJ1-1, with D possibly matching TRBD1 (5 bases). The germline gives CDR1 SGHRS, CDR2 YFSETQ. With 4 bases removed from V and 0 bases from J, the gap between germline ends came to 13 bases. This CDR3 has 15 amino acids. This CDR3 reads CASSPRAEMNTEAFF. DNA of the CDR3: TGCGCCAGCAGCCCCAGGGCGGAAATGAACACTGAAGCTTTCTTT.

This clone is large (0.1 to 1%) by share. For the CDR3, the DNA is TGTGCCAGCAGCTCTCCTTCAGCGGACACCCGGAATGAGCAGTTCTTC. Translating it yields CASSSPSADTRNEQFF. The chain joins TRBV7-9 to TRBJ2-1; perhaps D is TRBD1 or TRBD2 (5 bases each). The germline gives CDR1 SEHNR, CDR2 FQNEAQ (reference sequence). The CDR3 is 16 amino acids. Trimming cost V 4 bases and J 7 bases, with 20 bases left between them.

The rearrangement joins TRBV5-6 to TRBJ1-2, with TRBD1 identical over 7 bases. Germline V gene data show CDR1 as SGHDT and CDR2 as YYEEEE. The V segment lost 2 bases and the J segment 4 bases; nucleotides outside the gene matches: 11. This CDR3 is built from 16 residues. The CDR3, as DNA: TGTGCCAGCAGCTTAGATTCGACAGGGAGCAGCTATGGCTACACCTTC. The encoded protein is CASSLDSTGSSYGYTF.

The J gene is TRBJ1-4, the V gene TRBV30; TRBD1 matches 8 bases. Losses at the gene ends were 3 bases for V and 7 bases for J; bases not matched to a gene: 7. Per germline, CDR1 GTSNPN and CDR2 SVGIG (reference sequence). This CDR3 has 14 amino acids. The CDR3 nucleotides are TGTGCCTGGAGAGGGGTGGACAGGGCTGAAAAACTGTTTTTT. It encodes CAWRGVDRAEKLFF.

The rearrangement links TRBV5-4 to TRBJ2-7, with D perhaps TRBD1 (5 bases). This CDR3 contains 13 residues. The V gene lost 3 bases and the J gene lost 7 bases, with 14 bases spanning the gap. Germline CDR1 SGHNT, CDR2 YYREEE (reference sequence). The CDR3 sequence is CASSSSLPGEQYF. DNA for the CDR3: TGTGCCAGCAGCTCTTCGCTCCCAGGGGAGCAGTACTTC.

This chain links TRBV4-2 with TRBJ2-3; D uncertain. CDR3 length: 14 amino acids. The germline V gene has CDR1 LGHNA and CDR2 YNFKEQ. Trimming left V 0 bases short and J 5 bases short, with 9 bases between. CDR3 sequence (DNA): TGTGCCAGCAGCCAAGATAACAAGAGAGATACGCAGTATTTT. Its protein is CASSQDNKRDTQYF.

In this sample, this clone turned up a few times. The chain joins TRBV7-9 to TRBJ2-7, with 9 bases fitting TRBD2. The CDR3 runs to 16 residues. Germline assignment: CDR1 SEHNR and CDR2 FQNEAQ (reference sequence). With V trimmed by 5 bases and J by 4 bases, 12 bases remained unmatched. DNA of the CDR3: TGTGCCAGCAGCCAGGCATTTGGACTAGCGTTTTACGAGCAGTACTTC. It is translated as CASSQAFGLAFYEQYF.

The rearrangement joins TRBV12-5 to TRBJ1-4; possible D gene TRBD1, 5 bases. This CDR3 spans 16 amino acids. Germline CDR1 is LGHNT and CDR2 is FRNRAP. V was cut by 0 bases and J by 7 bases, with 15 bases left in between. The CDR3 DNA sequence: TGTGCTAGTGGTTTGGTACAGCAGGGAAGAGGTGAAAAACTGTTTTTT. It is translated as CASGLVQQGRGEKLFF.

V usage is TRBV18 and J usage is TRBJ1-5; D not certain. V lost 2 bases and J lost 3, with 8 bases in between. The CDR3 has 14 residues. CDR1 is KGHSH and CDR2 is LQKENI in the germline V gene. The CDR3 loop is CASSPDGINQPQHF. DNA for the CDR3: TGTGCCAGCTCACCAGACGGAATCAATCAGCCCCAGCATTTT.

The rearrangement links TRBV2 to TRBJ2-5, with unresolved D. Germline values: CDR1 SNHLY, CDR2 FYNNEI. The CDR3 is 14 residues long. Trimming shortened V by 5 bases and J by 2 bases, and 12 bases separated the two germline ends. Here the CDR3 DNA reads TGTGCCAGCAGTCACGCGGACCTTCAAGAGACCCAGTACTTC. It specifies CASSHADLQETQYF.